This T cell receptor (beta chain) came from a study of CD8+CD57+ T cells in acquired aplastic anemia. Study overall: Sorted CD4+ and CD8+ cell DNA averaged around 3 ug.

V was cut by 6 bases and J by 0 bases, with 11 bases left in between. The germline CDR1 and CDR2 sequences are SEHNR and FQNEAQ (reference sequence). CDR3 length: 15 amino acids. On this clonotype itself: No antigen is known for it.

Points from the study as a whole: Patients had roughly 29 CD8+ CDR3 sequences in common with controls (the shared set).

Profiles of TCR beta VDJ and CDR3 were generated from a genomic DNA template. TCRdb reprocessed the reads via MiXCR and lists one record per CDR3 protein. The sample consists of about 170,000 distinct CDR3 sequences, about three fifths of them appearing once. The chain joins TRBV7-9 to TRBJ2-2, with D possibly matching TRBD1 (6 bases). The receptor was isolated from a human donor in good health. Source material: sorted CD4+, CD8+, or CD8+CD57+ T cells (not recorded which) from PBMCs. CDR3: CASRTGDTNTGELFF. The CDR3 region has the DNA TGTGCCAGCAGGACAGGTGACACGAACACCGGGGAGCTGTTTTTT.